One sample yielded the 5 T cell receptor beta chains listed below, sequenced in a study of post-analysis software for immune sequencing data. Overall study findings and caveats: In patients, TRBV5-6, TRBV5-1 and TRBV20-1 belonged to 4 or 5 TRBV segments found more frequently than in controls.

Their cognate antigens are unknown. Unique-molecular-identifier-tagged TCR beta cDNA libraries were used. One entry per CDR3 protein results from TCRdb running MiXCR on the PCR reads. The repertoire holds roughly 870,000 distinct CDR3 sequences, approximately 57% seen once, with about 4.8% in the top ten. The specimen was blood. All receptors derive from a girl aged 10 to 17 with multiple sclerosis.

This CDR3 reads CASSLARRQGVYEQYF. DNA of the CDR3: TGTGCCAGCAGTTTAGCAAGGCGTCAGGGGGTCTACGAGCAGTACTTC. The chain combines TRBV27 with TRBJ2-4; TRBD1 matches at 7 bases. TRBJ2-7 matches the DNA end more closely, so the J call is doubtful. The CDR3 loop spans 16 amino acids. Germline CDR1 and CDR2: MNHEY and SMNVEV (reference sequence).

The CDR3 sequence is CASKEGLPLSGANVLTF. Written as DNA, the CDR3 is TGTGCCAGTAAGGAGGGGCTCCCACTCTCTGGGGCCAACGTCCTGACTTTC. This rearrangement joins TRBV19 to TRBJ2-6; D is possibly TRBD2 (6 bases). This CDR3 comprises 17 residues. Germline CDR1 and CDR2: LNHDA and SQIVND (reference sequence). V was pared by 7 bases and J by 0 bases, with 16 bases between.

The chain uses TRBV10-3 and TRBJ2-7, with 9 positions matching TRBD1. Unmatched junction bases numbered 7, after V lost 7 bases and J lost 6 bases. The CDR3 runs to 13 residues. Germline V gives CDR1 ENHRY, CDR2 SYGVKD. The CDR3 here is CAITGQGIGEQYF. DNA for the CDR3: TGTGCCATCACCGGACAGGGGATAGGCGAGCAGTACTTC.

V is TRBV29-1 and J is TRBJ2-7; the match to TRBD1 covers 7 bases. The CDR3 has 14 residues. CDR1 SQVTM and CDR2 ANQGSEA come from the germline V gene. The trim removed 3 bases at V and 2 bases at J, leaving 7 bases unmatched. CDR3 coding DNA: TGCAGCGTTGACCAAGGTACAGGGGCCTACGAGCAGTACTTC. As protein: CSVDQGTGAYEQYF.

V and J are TRBV25-1 and TRBJ2-3; D is tentatively TRBD1 or TRBD2 (5 bases each). This CDR3 region has 15 residues. V was pared by 4 bases and J by 2 bases, with 13 bases between. In germline, CDR1 is MGHDK, CDR2 SYGVNS. CDR3 region: CASSVLGPHTDTQYF. The CDR3 region has the DNA TGTGCCAGCAGTGTCTTGGGACCCCACACAGATACGCAGTATTTT.